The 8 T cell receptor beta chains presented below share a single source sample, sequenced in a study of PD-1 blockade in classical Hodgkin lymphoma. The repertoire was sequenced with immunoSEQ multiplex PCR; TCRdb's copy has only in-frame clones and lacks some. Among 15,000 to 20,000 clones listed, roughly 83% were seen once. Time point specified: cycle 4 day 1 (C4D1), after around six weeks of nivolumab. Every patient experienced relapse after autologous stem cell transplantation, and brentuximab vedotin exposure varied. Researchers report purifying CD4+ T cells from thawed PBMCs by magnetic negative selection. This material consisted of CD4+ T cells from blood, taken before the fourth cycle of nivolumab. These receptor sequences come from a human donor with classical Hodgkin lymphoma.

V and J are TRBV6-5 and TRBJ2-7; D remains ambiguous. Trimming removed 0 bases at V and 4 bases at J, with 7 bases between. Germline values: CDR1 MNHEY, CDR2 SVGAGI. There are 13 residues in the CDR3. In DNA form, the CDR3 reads TGTGCCAGCAGTTACTCTGTGGGATACGAGCAGTACTTC. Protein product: CASSYSVGYEQYF.

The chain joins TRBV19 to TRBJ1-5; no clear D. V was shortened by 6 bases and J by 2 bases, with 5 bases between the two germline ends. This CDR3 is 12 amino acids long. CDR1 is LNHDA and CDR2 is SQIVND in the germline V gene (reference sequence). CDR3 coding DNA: TGTGCCAGTAGGTCCGGCAATCAGCCCCAGCATTTT. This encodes CASRSGNQPQHF.

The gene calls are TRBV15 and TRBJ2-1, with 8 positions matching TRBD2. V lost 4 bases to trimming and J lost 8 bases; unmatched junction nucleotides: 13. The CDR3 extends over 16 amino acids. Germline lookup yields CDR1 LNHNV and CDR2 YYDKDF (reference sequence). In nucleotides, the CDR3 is TGTGCCACCAGCACCAGGGTGGAGCGGGAGTCCGATGAGCAGTTCTTC. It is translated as CATSTRVERESDEQFF.

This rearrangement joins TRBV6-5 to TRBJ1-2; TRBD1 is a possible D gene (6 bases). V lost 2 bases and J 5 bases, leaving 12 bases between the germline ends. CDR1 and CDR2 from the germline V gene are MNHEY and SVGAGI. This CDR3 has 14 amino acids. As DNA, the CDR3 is TGTGCCAGCAGTTACGGTCTCCAGGGGTATGGCTACACCTTC. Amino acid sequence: CASSYGLQGYGYTF.

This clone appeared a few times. Written as DNA, the CDR3 is TGTGCCTGGAGGACAGGGGACACCGGGGAGCTGTTTTTT. Translating it yields CAWRTGDTGELFF. V is TRBV30 and J is TRBJ2-2; 8 bases agree with TRBD1. CDR1 and CDR2 (germline): GTSNPN, SVGIG (reference sequence). The CDR3 runs to 13 residues. Trimming cost V 3 bases and J 3 bases; bases outside gene matches: 0. Supplemented by reference TRBV30 and TRBJ2-2, the full variable domain reads SQTIHQWPATLVQPVGSPLSLECTVEGTSNPNLYWYRQAAGRGLQLLFYSVGIGQISSEVPQNLSASRPQDRQFILSSKKLLLSDSGFYLCAWRTGDTGELFFGEGSRLTVL.

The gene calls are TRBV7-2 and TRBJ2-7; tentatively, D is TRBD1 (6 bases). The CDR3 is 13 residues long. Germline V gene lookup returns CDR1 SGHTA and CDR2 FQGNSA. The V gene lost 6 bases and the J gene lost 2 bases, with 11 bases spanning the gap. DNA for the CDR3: TGTGCCAGCAGGAAAACAGGGACCTACGAGCAGTACTTC. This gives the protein CASRKTGTYEQYF.

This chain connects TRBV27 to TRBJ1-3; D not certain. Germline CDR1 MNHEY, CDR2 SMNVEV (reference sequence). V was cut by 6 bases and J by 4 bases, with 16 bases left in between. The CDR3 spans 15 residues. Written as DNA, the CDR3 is TGTGCCAGCAGAGCATCAGGAGGGCACGGAAACACCATATATTTT. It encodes CASRASGGHGNTIYF.

The CDR3 DNA reads TGTGCCAGCAGCTTAGTTAGCCCCCCGGGACAGCAGTTCTTC. This translates into CASSLVSPPGQQFF. The chain has TRBV7-9 and TRBJ2-1; either TRBD1 or TRBD2 may fit D (5 bases each). Trimming stripped 1 base from V and 11 bases from J, with 15 bases between. CDR3 size: 14 residues. From germline, CDR1 is SEHNR and CDR2 FQNEAQ (reference sequence).